Listed here are 27 T cell receptor beta chains from one sample, sequenced in a study of blood T cell repertoires in COVID-19. The repertoire was sequenced with immunoSEQ multiplex PCR; TCRdb's copy has only in-frame clones and lacks some. The sample carries 250,000 to 350,000 clones, 75% to 90% recorded once. The sample consisted of peripheral blood. These receptors all come from a woman aged 45-59 years who had recovered from COVID-19.

The chain joins TRBV4-3 to TRBJ2-5; 8 bases agree with TRBD2. Trimming at V came to 0 bases and at J to 0 bases, leaving 6 bases not matched to a gene. Germline V gene sequence: CDR1 LGHNA, CDR2 YSLEER. This CDR3 has 17 amino acids. CDR3 bases: TGCGCCAGCAGCCAAGATCCCCCGGGGGGGTACCAAGAGACCCAGTACTTC. It codes for CASSQDPPGGYQETQYF.

This chain connects TRBV5-1 to TRBJ1-1; D is perhaps TRBD1 (6 bases). The V and J ends lost 4 bases and 7 bases respectively, with 20 bases between them. Per the germline V gene, CDR1 is SGHRS and CDR2 is YFSETQ. CDR3 length: 15 amino acids. As DNA, the CDR3 is TGCGCCAGCAGCGTTGAATCAGGGGCACGGGGTGAAGCTTTCTTT. Translated, it gives CASSVESGARGEAFF. Drawing the rest from reference TRBV5-1 and TRBJ1-1, the complete variable domain is KAGVTQTPRYLIKTRGQQVTLSCSPISGHRSVSWYQQTPGQGLQFLFEYFSETQRNKGNFPGRFSGRQFSNSRSEMNVSTLELGDSALYLCASSVESGARGEAFFGQGTRLTVV.

This clone is a singleton in its sample. The chain has TRBV4-2 and TRBJ1-3; the D gene is possibly TRBD1 (6 bases). CDR1 is LGHNA and CDR2 is YNFKEQ in the germline V gene. CDR3 length: 18 amino acids. V was clipped by 0 bases and J by 1 base, with 16 bases between them. The CDR3 protein is CASSQEWGGHLSGNTIYF. DNA for the CDR3: TGTGCCAGCAGCCAAGAATGGGGGGGGCATCTTTCTGGAAACACCATATATTTT.

The rearrangement joins TRBV6-2 or TRBV6-3 to TRBJ2-7, with no clear D. V lost 4 bases to trimming and J lost 1 base, with 8 bases between them. The CDR3 is 13 amino acids. Germline CDR1 is MNHEY and CDR2 is SVGEGT. In nucleotides, the CDR3 is TGTGCCAGCAGTTTGGAGCGATCCTACGAGCAGTACTTC. Protein product: CASSLERSYEQYF.

The chain carries TRBV9 and TRBJ2-1; the match to TRBD2 covers 11 bases. The length of the CDR3 is 14 residues. After removal of 7 bases from V and 3 bases from J, the junction contained 3 bases not matched to a gene. Germline V gives CDR1 SGDLS, CDR2 YYNGEE. The CDR3 sequence: CASGTSGGYNEQFF. Here the CDR3 DNA reads TGTGCCAGCGGGACTAGCGGAGGCTACAATGAGCAGTTCTTC.

The chain uses TRBV11-2 and TRBJ2-4; 9 nucleotides agree with TRBD2. This CDR3 is 13 amino acids long. Germline CDR1 and CDR2: SGHAT and FQNNGV. Trimming at V came to 5 bases and at J to 6 bases, leaving 2 bases not matched to a gene. The CDR3 reads CASSPAGGNIQYF. CDR3 nucleotides: TGTGCCAGCAGCCCAGCGGGGGGAAACATTCAGTACTTC.

This clone was detected only once. The chain joins TRBV5-1 to TRBJ2-1, with D uncertain. Germline V gene lookup returns CDR1 SGHRS and CDR2 YFSETQ. The CDR3 runs to 13 residues. Trimming took 0 bases from V and 4 from J, leaving 5 bases between them. This chain's CDR3 is CASSLGEYNEQFF. The CDR3 bases are TGCGCCAGCAGCTTGGGAGAGTACAATGAGCAGTTCTTC.

The chain combines TRBV28 with TRBJ2-7; TRBD2 matches 12 bases. The CDR3 has 14 amino acids. Germline V gives CDR1 MDHEN, CDR2 SYDVKM. Unmatched junction bases numbered 3, after V lost 6 bases and J lost 3 bases. The CDR3 spells CASSLGLAGYEQYF. Written as DNA, the CDR3 is TGTGCCAGCAGCTTGGGACTAGCGGGCTACGAGCAGTACTTC.

The chain joins TRBV4-1 to TRBJ1-5, with 10 positions matching TRBD1. The germline V gene has CDR1 MGHRA and CDR2 YSYEKL. Germline trimming cut 4 bases from V and 3 bases from J; bases unmatched to any gene: 9. The CDR3 sequence is 17 residues long. The CDR3 region is CASSLIQGTGVNQPQHF. The CDR3, as DNA: TGCGCCAGCAGCCTGATACAAGGGACAGGGGTCAATCAGCCCCAGCATTTT.

The V gene is TRBV28, the J gene TRBJ2-2, with TRBD2 matching 10 bases. J lost 5 bases, V lost 5 bases, and 5 bases had no gene match. The CDR3 spans 15 residues. Germline lookup yields CDR1 MDHEN and CDR2 SYDVKM. The CDR3 sequence is CASSEWTSGTGELFF. CDR3 coding DNA: TGTGCCAGCAGTGAGTGGACTAGCGGAACCGGGGAGCTGTTTTTT. Using reference TRBV28 and TRBJ2-2 for the parts outside the CDR3, the full variable domain is DVKVTQSSRYLVKRTGEKVFLECVQDMDHENMFWYRQDPGLGLRLIYFSYDVKMKEKGDIPEGYSVSREKKERFSLILESASTNQTSMYLCASSEWTSGTGELFFGEGSRLTVL.

The chain carries TRBV7-3 and TRBJ1-2; D may be TRBD1 (6 bases). The germline V gene encodes CDR1 SGHTA and CDR2 FQGTGA. V gave up 7 bases and J gave up 4 bases, with 13 bases separating them. The CDR3 covers 13 residues. Written as DNA, the CDR3 is TGTGCCAGCAACGAGGACAGCGTCTATGGCTACACCTTC. Protein: CASNEDSVYGYTF. Full variable domain (outside the CDR3, taken from reference TRBV7-3 and TRBJ1-2): GAGVSQTPSNKVTEKGKYVELRCDPISGHTALYWYRQSLGQGPEFLIYFQGTGAADDSGLPNDRFFAVRPEGSVSTLKIQRTERGDSAVYLCASNEDSVYGYTFGSGTRLTVV.

The genes are TRBV6-5 and TRBJ2-4, with D tentatively TRBD1 (5 bases). The V gene lost 10 bases and the J gene lost 2 bases, with 12 bases spanning the gap. This CDR3 has 13 residues. Germline CDR1 reads MNHEY; CDR2 reads SVGAGI. The CDR3 DNA follows: TGTGCCACCTCAGGGTACACCAAAAACATTCAGTACTTC. It translates to CATSGYTKNIQYF.

The chain links TRBV28 to TRBJ2-7; tentatively, D is TRBD2 (6 bases). Germline CDR1 reads MDHEN; CDR2 reads SYDVKM. This CDR3 has 13 residues. V was cut by 7 bases and J by 3 bases, with 13 bases left in between. This CDR3 reads CASNRGLYYEQYF. CDR3 sequence (DNA): TGTGCCAGCAACCGGGGGTTATACTACGAGCAGTACTTC.

The J gene is TRBJ2-7, the V gene TRBV7-2, with D possibly TRBD2 on 6 matching bases. Trimming left V 3 bases short and J 4 bases short, with 13 bases between. CDR3 length: 14 residues. Germline CDR1 reads SGHTA; CDR2 reads FQGNSA. The chain's CDR3 is CASSLRDLSYEQYF. In DNA form, the CDR3 reads TGTGCCAGCAGCTTGCGGGATCTTTCGTACGAGCAGTACTTC.

The chain joins TRBV19 to TRBJ1-2; D remains ambiguous. The CDR3 covers 16 residues. Between the trimmed V and J ends, which lost 1 base and 7 bases, there was a span of 19 bases. Germline CDR1 LNHDA, CDR2 SQIVND (reference sequence). DNA of the CDR3: TGTGCCAGTAGTATAGGCTCGGGAACAATTGTGGGTGGCTACACCTTC. Protein: CASSIGSGTIVGGYTF.

The gene calls are TRBV6-5 and TRBJ2-7; 7 nucleotides match TRBD2. CDR1 is MNHEY, CDR2 SVGAGI, per germline. The CDR3 totals 15 residues. Germline trimming cut 6 bases from V and 3 bases from J; bases unmatched to any gene: 11. CDR3 in amino acids: CASSSRLAAGYEQYF. Written as DNA, the CDR3 is TGTGCCAGCAGCTCCCGACTAGCAGCTGGCTACGAGCAGTACTTC.

Only one count was recorded for this clone. The CDR3 here is CASGRPPWTGYGGTEAFF. The CDR3 nucleotides read TGCGCCAGCGGTCGCCCCCCCTGGACAGGGTATGGTGGCACTGAAGCTTTCTTT. This chain joins TRBV10-2 and TRBJ1-1; 8 bases agree with TRBD1. Trimming at V came to 8 bases and at J to 4 bases, leaving 21 bases not matched to a gene. The CDR3 extends over 18 amino acids. Germline CDR1 and CDR2: WSHSY and SAAADI.

The chain is built from TRBV3-1 (or the pseudogene TRBV3-2) and TRBJ1-4; 7 bases fit TRBD1. Trimming at V came to 5 bases and at J to 5 bases, leaving 8 bases not matched to a gene. The CDR3 is 15 amino acids. Germline V gene lookup returns CDR1 LGHDT and CDR2 YNNKEL (reference sequence). The CDR3 nucleotides are TGTGCCAGCAGCAAGCGACAGGGCGGGAATGAAAAACTGTTTTTT. It translates to CASSKRQGGNEKLFF.

The chain joins TRBV15 to TRBJ2-7; 8 nucleotides align to TRBD2. This CDR3 comprises 15 residues. V shed 0 bases and J 0 bases; nucleotides not matched to a gene: 1. The germline V gene encodes CDR1 LNHNV and CDR2 YYDKDF (reference sequence). This CDR3 reads CATSRELADSYEQYF. The DNA of the CDR3 is TGTGCCACCAGCAGAGAACTAGCGGACTCCTACGAGCAGTACTTC.

CDR3 bases: TGCGCCAGCAGCTTGGCAGGGAACACCGGGGAGCTGTTTTTT. Protein: CASSLAGNTGELFF. This chain uses TRBV5-1 with TRBJ2-2; D is uncertain. V lost 0 bases to trimming and J lost 1 base, with 4 bases between them. Germline-derived CDR1 and CDR2 are SGHRS and YFSETQ. CDR3 length: 14 amino acids.

The genes are TRBV3-1 (or the pseudogene TRBV3-2) and TRBJ1-4; 7 nucleotides align to TRBD1. V lost 4 bases and J lost 3; bases outside the gene matches: 11. CDR1 is LGHDT, CDR2 YNNKEL, per germline (reference sequence). This CDR3 is built from 17 residues. The CDR3 sequence is CASSLAQRGPANEKLFF. The CDR3 DNA sequence: TGTGCCAGCAGCCTAGCACAGAGGGGGCCAGCTAATGAAAAACTGTTTTTT.

This sequence joins TRBV29-1 and TRBJ1-1, with D perhaps matching TRBD1 (6 bases). The V gene lost 7 bases and the J gene lost 2 bases, with 14 bases spanning the gap. Germline CDR1 SQVTM, CDR2 ANQGSEA. CDR3 length: 13 amino acids. The CDR3 coding sequence is TGCAGCGGGACAGAGAGCTTCAACACTGAAGCTTTCTTT. It encodes CSGTESFNTEAFF. Full variable domain (rest looked up from reference TRBV29-1 and TRBJ1-1): SAVISQKPSRDICQRGTSLTIQCQVDSQVTMMFWYRQQPGQSLTLIATANQGSEATYESGFVIDKFPISRPNLTFSTLTVSNMSPEDSSIYLCSGTESFNTEAFFGQGTRLTVV.

The chain uses TRBV7-2 and TRBJ2-2; 7 positions match TRBD2. Looked up from germline, CDR1 is SGHTA and CDR2 is FQGNSA. This CDR3 is 14 amino acids long. The junction had 3 bases not matched to a gene; V was cut back by 3 bases and J by 5 bases. The CDR3 here is CASSFNGRTGELFF. For the CDR3, the DNA is TGTGCCAGCAGCTTTAACGGGAGGACCGGGGAGCTGTTTTTT.

J is TRBJ1-2 and V is TRBV6-2 or TRBV6-3; D may be TRBD1 (6 bases). Deletions cut 3 bases from V and 8 bases from J, with 13 bases between. In germline, CDR1 is MNHEY, CDR2 SVGEGT. This CDR3 has 13 amino acids. This chain's CDR3 is CASSYVPGDGYTF. The CDR3 region has the DNA TGTGCCAGCAGTTATGTCCCAGGGGACGGCTACACCTTC.

The V call is TRBV6-2 or TRBV6-3, the J call TRBJ1-2, with D tentatively TRBD1 (5 bases). The CDR3 is made up of 12 amino acids. Trimming pared 3 bases from V and 5 bases from J, leaving 7 bases between. Germline V gives CDR1 MNHEY, CDR2 SVGEGT. The CDR3 region has the DNA TGTGCCAGCAGTTATTCAGGGTATGGCTACACCTTC. Residues: CASSYSGYGYTF.

As for this clone: Other DNA sequences in this sample translate to the same CDR3. The DNA for the CDR3 is TGTGCCAGCTCACCACCGGGGGGGTATGGCTACACCTTC. Its protein product is CASSPPGGYGYTF. The rearrangement joins TRBV18 to TRBJ1-2; maybe TRBD1 (5 bases). V lost 0 bases to trimming and J lost 5 bases, with 7 bases between them. The length of the CDR3 is 13 residues. Germline V gene data show CDR1 as KGHSH and CDR2 as LQKENI.

V usage is TRBV10-2 and J usage is TRBJ1-2; a weak D match, TRBD1 (5 bases). Germline V gene sequence: CDR1 WSHSY, CDR2 SAAADI. The CDR3 runs to 17 residues. V shed 0 bases and J shed 6 bases, with 20 bases lying between them. The CDR3 DNA follows: TGCGCCAGCAGTGAGTCGTCCGGTATTGGTCAGGGTGATGGCTACACCTTC. It encodes CASSESSGIGQGDGYTF.